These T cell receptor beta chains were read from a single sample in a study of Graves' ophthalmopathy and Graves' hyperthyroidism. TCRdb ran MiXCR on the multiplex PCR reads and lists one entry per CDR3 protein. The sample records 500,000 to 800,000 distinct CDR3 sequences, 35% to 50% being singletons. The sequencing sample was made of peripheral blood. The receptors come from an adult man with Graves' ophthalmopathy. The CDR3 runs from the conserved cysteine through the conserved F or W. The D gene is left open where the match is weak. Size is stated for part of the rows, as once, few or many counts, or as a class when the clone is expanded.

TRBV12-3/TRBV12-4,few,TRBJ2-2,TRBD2,CASTPSGRAAGELFF
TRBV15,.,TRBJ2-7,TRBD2,CATSRPDLSGVEQYF
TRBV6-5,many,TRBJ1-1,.,CASSYTGSGTEAFF
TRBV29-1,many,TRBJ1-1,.,CSVRRMNTEAFF
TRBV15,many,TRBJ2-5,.,CATSRDLGSFETQYF
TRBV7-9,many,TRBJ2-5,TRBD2,CASSPGLAAQETQYF
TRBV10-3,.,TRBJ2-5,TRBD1,CAIKGQDQETQYF
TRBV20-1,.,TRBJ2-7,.,CSASKGADGGEQYF
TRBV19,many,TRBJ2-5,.,CASSIEGGQTQYF
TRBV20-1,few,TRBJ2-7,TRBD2,CSATREAVSYEQYF
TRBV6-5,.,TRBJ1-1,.,CASSPHAGAMYTEAFF
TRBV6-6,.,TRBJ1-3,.,CASRQDRAYDSGNTIYF
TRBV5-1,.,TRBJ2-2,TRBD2,CASSSRLAGGPGELFF
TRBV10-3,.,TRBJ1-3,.,CAIGIQGSGNTIYF
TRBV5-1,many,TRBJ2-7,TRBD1,CASSGSGTGTEQYF
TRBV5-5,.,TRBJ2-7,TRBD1,CASSSGTGLNEQYF
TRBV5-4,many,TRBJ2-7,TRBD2,CASTLAGGPYEQYF
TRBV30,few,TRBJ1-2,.,CAWKQANYGYTF
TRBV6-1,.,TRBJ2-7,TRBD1,CASSGGQGVNEQCF
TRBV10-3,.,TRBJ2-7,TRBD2,CAISRTSGDNEQYF
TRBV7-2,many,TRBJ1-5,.,CASSLKRVGGQPQHF
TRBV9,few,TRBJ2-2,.,CASSGGPATGELFF
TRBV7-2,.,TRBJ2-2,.,CASSLYRERTGELFF
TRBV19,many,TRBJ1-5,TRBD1,CASSRFGTANSNQPQHF
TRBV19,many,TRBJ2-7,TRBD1,CASSIGTGSYEQYF
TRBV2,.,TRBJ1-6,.,CASRDQENSPLHF
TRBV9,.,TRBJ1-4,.,CASSRRTASPKKLFF
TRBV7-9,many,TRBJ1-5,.,CASSPRDGSNQPQHF
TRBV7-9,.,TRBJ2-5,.,CASSPFTSQGETQYF
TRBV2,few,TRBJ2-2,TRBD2,CASSPGASGTGELFF
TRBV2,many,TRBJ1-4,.,CASARLANEKLFF
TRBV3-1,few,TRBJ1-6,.,CASSQLARGRNSPLHF
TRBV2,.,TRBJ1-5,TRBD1,CATSDAGTGHNQPQHF
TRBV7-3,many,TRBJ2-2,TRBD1,CASSRTGSTGELFF
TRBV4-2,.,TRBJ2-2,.,CASSQEVVANTGELFF
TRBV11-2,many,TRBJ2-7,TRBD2,CASSFKAGELYEQYF
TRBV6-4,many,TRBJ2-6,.,CASSDSGAGANVLTF
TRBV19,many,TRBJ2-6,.,CASSIGGAGANVLTF
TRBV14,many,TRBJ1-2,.,CASSQDEGTDYGYTF
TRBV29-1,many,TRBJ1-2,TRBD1,CSVDSGTGNYGYTF
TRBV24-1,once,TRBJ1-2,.,CATSDQQVNYGHTF
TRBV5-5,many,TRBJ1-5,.,CASSSGGSTTRGSQPQHF
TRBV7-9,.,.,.,CASCHGRGEIYEQYF
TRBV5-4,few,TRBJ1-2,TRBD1,CASSDPGQGVYGYTF
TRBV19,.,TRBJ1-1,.,CASSIDPWGRSTEAFF
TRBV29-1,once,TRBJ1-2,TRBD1,CSLGQGANYGYTF
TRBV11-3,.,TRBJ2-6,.,CASSLDPQGRTEAF
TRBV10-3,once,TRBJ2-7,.,CAISELGQEQYF
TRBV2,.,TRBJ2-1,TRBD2,CASRDIASGRGNEQFF
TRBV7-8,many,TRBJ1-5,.,CASSLAGVLNQPQHF
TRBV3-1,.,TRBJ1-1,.,CASSEGFNTEAFF
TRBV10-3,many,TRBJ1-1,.,CASSYSEGYTEAFF